One and the same sample provided the 9 T cell receptor beta chains below, sequenced in a study of blood T cell repertoires in COVID-19. The method was immunoSEQ multiplex PCR; TCRdb's version includes in-frame clones alone and lacks a portion of them. This sample has about 47,000 clones, with roughly 88% found just once. Sequencing used peripheral blood. These receptors were collected from a man between 50 and 59 years old with active COVID-19.

In DNA form, the CDR3 reads TGTGCTAGTGGTTTGGTTGAGATCGCGTCCTACAATGAGCAGTTCTTC. It yields the protein CASGLVEIASYNEQFF. This chain joins TRBV12-5 and TRBJ2-1; D is ambiguous. V lost 0 bases and J 1 base, leaving 10 bases between the germline ends. CDR1 and CDR2 (germline): LGHNT, FRNRAP. The CDR3 length is 16 residues.

This clone has just one count. The chain joins TRBV11-3 to TRBJ1-2; 7 bases are shared with TRBD1. Per germline, CDR1 SGHNT and CDR2 YENEEA. V lost 8 bases and J lost 8; bases outside the gene matches: 8. The CDR3 runs to 12 residues. CDR3 in DNA: TGTGCCAGCTCGACAGGGTCGAAGGGCTACACCTTC. Its translation is CASSTGSKGYTF.

CDR3 nucleotide sequence: TGTGCCAGCAGCTTATTCGCAGGGACACTGAACACTGAAGCTTTCTTT. Protein product: CASSLFAGTLNTEAFF. The chain employs TRBV5-6 and TRBJ1-1, with TRBD1 as a possible D gene (6 bases). The germline V gene encodes CDR1 SGHDT and CDR2 YYEEEE. The V gene lost 2 bases and the J gene lost 0 bases, with 14 bases spanning the gap. CDR3 length: 16 amino acids.

This clone was counted between two and nine times. This specimen includes other DNA sequences encoding the same CDR3. The chain links TRBV6-5 to TRBJ2-3, with 10 nucleotides matching TRBD2. With V trimmed by 6 bases and J by 0 bases, 3 bases remained unmatched. CDR1 is MNHEY, CDR2 SVGAGI, per germline. The CDR3 sequence is 15 residues long. Here the CDR3 reads CASRETSGSTDTQYF. The CDR3 region has the DNA TGTGCCAGCAGGGAGACTAGCGGGAGCACAGATACGCAGTATTTT.

V is TRBV3-1 (or the pseudogene TRBV3-2) and J is TRBJ1-1; no clear D. The germline V and J ends were trimmed by 1 base and 3 bases, with 6 bases remaining between them. The germline V gene encodes CDR1 LGHDT and CDR2 YNNKEL (reference sequence). The CDR3 is made up of 13 amino acids. In DNA form, the CDR3 reads TGTGCCAGCAGCCAAGCGTCCTACACTGAAGCTTTCTTT. Encoded protein: CASSQASYTEAFF.

The V call is TRBV21-1, the J call TRBJ2-3; the table's D call, TRBD2, was not checked against the DNA. TRBV21-1 is designated a pseudogene. The CDR3 is made up of 19 amino acids. The CDR3 coding sequence is TGTGCCAGCAGCAAAGCACGGTACCAACTAGCGGGGGATACAGATACGCAGTATTTT. Amino acids: CASSKARYQLAGDTDTQYF.

The V call is TRBV5-1, the J call TRBJ2-3; 7 positions agree with TRBD1. The trim removed 4 bases at V and 5 bases at J, leaving 7 bases unmatched. The CDR3 sequence is 14 residues long. Germline V gene sequence: CDR1 SGHRS, CDR2 YFSETQ. The CDR3 is CASSPRQGVDTQYF. In DNA, the CDR3 is TGCGCCAGCAGCCCCCGGCAGGGGGTAGATACGCAGTATTTT. Together with reference TRBV5-1 and TRBJ2-3, the CDR3 gives the full variable domain: KAGVTQTPRYLIKTRGQQVTLSCSPISGHRSVSWYQQTPGQGLQFLFEYFSETQRNKGNFPGRFSGRQFSNSRSEMNVSTLELGDSALYLCASSPRQGVDTQYFGPGTRLTVL.

The chain's CDR3 is CASSPNPKLAGRYSYEQYV. CDR3 DNA: TGTGCCAGCAGTCCCAATCCTAAACTAGCGGGACGCTACTCCTACGAGCAGTACGTC. The chain employs TRBV6-4 and TRBJ2-7, with 10 nucleotides matching TRBD2. The ends lost 5 bases at V and 0 bases at J; junction bases unmatched: 16. The CDR3 has 19 residues. The germline V gene has CDR1 MRHNA and CDR2 SNTAGT.

The rearrangement joins TRBV5-1 to TRBJ2-1; 8 positions agree with TRBD2. V was pared by 7 bases and J by 4 bases, with 10 bases of the junction left unmatched. Germline V gene sequence: CDR1 SGHRS, CDR2 YFSETQ. This CDR3 has 15 residues. The CDR3 region is CASRVTVAGYNEQFF. The CDR3 nucleotides read TGCGCCAGCCGGGTGACGGTAGCGGGGTACAATGAGCAGTTCTTC.